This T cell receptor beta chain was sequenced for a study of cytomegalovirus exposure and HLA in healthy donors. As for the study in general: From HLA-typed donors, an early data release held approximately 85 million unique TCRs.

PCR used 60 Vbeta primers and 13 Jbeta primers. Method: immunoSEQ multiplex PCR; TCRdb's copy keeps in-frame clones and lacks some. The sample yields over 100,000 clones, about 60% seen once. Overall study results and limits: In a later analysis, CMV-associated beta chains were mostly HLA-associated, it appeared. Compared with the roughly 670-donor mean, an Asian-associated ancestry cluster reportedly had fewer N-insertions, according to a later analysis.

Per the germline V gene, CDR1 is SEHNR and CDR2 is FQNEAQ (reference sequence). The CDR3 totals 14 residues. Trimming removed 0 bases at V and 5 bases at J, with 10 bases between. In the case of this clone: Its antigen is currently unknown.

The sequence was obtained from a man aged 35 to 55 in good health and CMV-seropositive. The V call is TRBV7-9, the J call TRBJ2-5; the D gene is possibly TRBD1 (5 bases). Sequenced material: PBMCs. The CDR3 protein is CASSLAGAAETQYF. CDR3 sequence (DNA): TGTGCCAGCAGCTTAGCAGGGGCAGCGGAGACCCAGTACTTC.